A selection of T cell receptor beta chains follows, all from one sample in a study of T cells in Graves' hyperthyroidism and ophthalmopathy. Each CDR3 protein gets one entry after TCRdb re-called the multiplex PCR reads with MiXCR. Here the sample spans a few hundred thousand distinct CDR3 sequences, more than 15% being singletons. Sequenced sample: blood. These receptors all come from a woman between 40 and 55 years old with Graves' ophthalmopathy. CDR3s include the opening cysteine and the closing phenylalanine or tryptophan.

j_call | v_call | cdr3_aa
TRBJ1-3 | TRBV28 | CASSLQDISGNTIYF
TRBJ2-7 | TRBV18 | CASSPRSSTYEQYF
TRBJ2-1 | TRBV7-8 | CASSFNLGGLEEYNEQFF
TRBJ2-7 | TRBV7-2 | CASSLNLDEYEQYF
TRBJ1-1 | TRBV12-5 | CASGLGGSEAFF
TRBJ2-6 | TRBV6-1 | CASSERAISSGANVLTF
TRBJ1-2 | TRBV20-1 | CSAREGLYGYTF
TRBJ1-6 | TRBV4-1 | CASSQDRAGNSGNSPLHF
TRBJ2-1 | TRBV29-1 | CSVRGGVAYNEQFF
TRBJ2-5 | TRBV3-1 | CASSPPSLEGRETQYF
TRBJ2-5 | TRBV12-3/TRBV12-4 | CASSWQGLPQETQYF
TRBJ2-1 | TRBV9 | CASSPPPQRGGSEQFF
TRBJ2-2 | TRBV13 | CASSLGRPTGELFF
TRBJ2-5 | TRBV6-5 | CASSYPGRGEEETQYF
TRBJ2-5 | TRBV6-1 | CASSRSWDRGETQYF
TRBJ1-5 | TRBV28 | CASSSQTAQAVYSNQPQHF
TRBJ2-1 | TRBV2 | CASSEALRGTGQFF
TRBJ2-5 | TRBV2 | CASSVQGWETQYF
TRBJ2-2 | TRBV19 | CASSISVTGELFF
TRBJ1-2 | TRBV28 | CASSSSWQGTYGYTF
TRBJ2-7 | TRBV12-3/TRBV12-4 | CASSLDGTLTYEQYF
TRBJ2-7 | TRBV20-1 | CSANPGQGTSYEQYF
TRBJ1-5 | TRBV18 | CASSPSPGSNQPQHF
TRBJ2-2 | TRBV7-2 | CASSRTSGGSNTGERFF
TRBJ1-5 | TRBV3-1 | CASSQGGGGQPQHF
TRBJ2-1 | TRBV3-1 | CASSQVLADYNEQFF
TRBJ2-7 | TRBV20-1 | CSARPPAGTSGSGFLYEQYF
TRBJ2-1 | TRBV28 | CASSLALFHEQFF
TRBJ2-7 | TRBV7-8 | CASSLGTGGFYEQYF
TRBJ1-2 | TRBV12-3/TRBV12-4 | CASSLSRRGDYGYTF
TRBJ1-1 | TRBV5-1 | CASSAGWTGGNTEAFF
TRBJ2-7 | TRBV3-1 | CASSQEGVSLYEQYF